This T cell receptor beta chain was documented in a study of cytomegalovirus exposure and HLA in healthy donors. The PCR was carried out with 60 Vbeta primers and 13 Jbeta primers. TCRdb keeps only in-frame clones here, not all; method: immunoSEQ multiplex PCR. The table lists 150,000 to 200,000 clones, 60% to 80% of them singletons. Details on this clone: The antigen is undetermined.

Study-wide points: A link between a missense DCLRE1C variant and TCR beta V- and J-gene trimming emerged from a later analysis. At a 0.05 false discovery rate, a later analysis found around 17,000 TCR beta sequences to be associated with HLA alleles.

The CDR3 extends over 14 amino acids. Trimming removed 3 bases from V and 4 bases from J; junction bases left unmatched: 5. Germline assignment: CDR1 SGHTA and CDR2 FQGNSA. The sample was PBMCs. This TCR was sampled from a man aged 45-60 years in good health and CMV-seropositive. V and J are TRBV7-2 and TRBJ2-5, with TRBD2 matching over 7 bases. The chain's CDR3 is CASSLGGGSETQYF. Here the CDR3 DNA reads TGTGCCAGCAGCTTGGGGGGGGGTTCAGAGACCCAGTACTTC.